These 14 T cell receptor beta chains were sequenced from one sample in a study of T-cell memory formation after mild COVID-19. TCRdb re-called the 5' RACE reads with MiXCR, one entry per CDR3 protein. The table shows about 400,000 distinct CDR3 sequences, with roughly 14% occurring only once. The sequenced sample was PBMCs or a T cell subset sorted from them (not recorded which). The origin of the receptors is a man aged 18 to 30 who had mild COVID-19 (a few samples of this study predate the infection). Cell type and time point are not known.

The chain joins TRBV6-2 or TRBV6-3 to TRBJ2-7; D possibly uses TRBD1 or TRBD2 (5 bases each). V lost 8 bases and J 0 bases, leaving 17 bases between the germline ends. Germline V gene sequence: CDR1 MNHEY, CDR2 SVGEGT. The CDR3 loop spans 15 amino acids. The chain's CDR3 is CASHSQGGGSYEQYV. The CDR3 nucleotides read TGTGCCAGCCACTCCCAGGGCGGAGGCTCCTACGAGCAGTACGTC.

The CDR3 DNA reads as TGTGCCAGCAGTTTATACCAGGGCCTCTCCTCTGGGGCCAACGTCCTGACTTTC. Protein: CASSLYQGLSSGANVLTF. The chain has TRBV12-3 or TRBV12-4 and TRBJ2-6; TRBD1 is a possible D gene (5 bases). Trimming shortened V by 2 bases and J by 0 bases, and 14 bases separated the two germline ends. The CDR3 extends over 18 amino acids.

This clonotype was counted a few times. The chain recombines TRBV9 with TRBJ2-3, with 7 nucleotides matching TRBD2. Germline CDR1 SGDLS, CDR2 YYNGEE. The CDR3 sequence is 15 residues long. V lost 4 bases and J lost 0; bases outside the gene matches: 5. Here the CDR3 reads CASSPRRGSTDTQYF. The CDR3 DNA sequence: TGTGCCAGCAGCCCTAGGCGGGGGAGCACAGATACGCAGTATTTT.

The chain has TRBV7-2 and TRBJ2-7; 7 bases map to TRBD1. V shed 6 bases and J 6 bases; nucleotides not matched to a gene: 11. CDR3 length: 14 residues. Germline CDR1 reads SGHTA; CDR2 reads FQGNSA. The CDR3 is CASRYTRGLSEQYF. The CDR3 region has the DNA TGTGCCAGCAGATATACGAGGGGGCTATCCGAGCAGTACTTC.

This clonotype was seen a few times. This chain links TRBV7-8 with TRBJ1-6; possibly TRBD1 for D (6 bases). V was cut by 7 bases and J by 6 bases, with 13 bases left in between. Germline loops: CDR1 SGHVS, CDR2 FQNEAQ. The CDR3 has 14 residues. The DNA for the CDR3 is TGTGCCAGCACCGTAGGAGGGGGTAATTCACCCCTCCACTTT. It codes for CASTVGGGNSPLHF.

The CDR3 DNA is TGTGCCAGCAGCTTAAATTCGGGGCCTGGGGAGCTGTTTTTT. Translation gives CASSLNSGPGELFF. The chain links TRBV7-2 to TRBJ2-2, with D perhaps assigned TRBD1 or TRBD2 (5 bases each). From germline, CDR1 is SGHTA and CDR2 FQGNSA. Trimming shortened V by 2 bases and J by 8 bases, and 12 bases separated the two germline ends. CDR3 size: 14 residues. The full variable domain, completed using reference TRBV7-2 and TRBJ2-2, is GAGVSQSPSNKVTEKGKDVELRCDPISGHTALYWYRQSLGQGLEFLIYFQGNSAPDKSGLPSDRFSAERTGGSVSTLTIQRTQQEDSAVYLCASSLNSGPGELFFGEGSRLTVL.

This clonotype has only a few counts. The chain carries TRBV5-1 and TRBJ2-3, with unresolved D. The germline gives CDR1 SGHRS, CDR2 YFSETQ. CDR3 length: 15 amino acids. Trimming pared 5 bases from V and 6 bases from J, leaving 19 bases between. CDR3 nucleotides: TGCGCCAGCAGTCCTCCCGACGGAGCTCCGGATACGCAGTATTTT. Its protein is CASSPPDGAPDTQYF.

J is TRBJ2-2 and V is TRBV24-1; 10 bases agree with TRBD1. CDR1 KGHDR and CDR2 SFDVKD come from the germline V gene. The CDR3 has 14 amino acids. Unmatched junction bases numbered 3, after V lost 6 bases and J lost 6 bases. The CDR3 DNA sequence: TGTGCCACCAGTTTGACAGGGGGCTCCGGGGAGCTGTTTTTT. Amino acids: CATSLTGGSGELFF.

V and J are TRBV7-3 and TRBJ1-1, with TRBD1 matching over 9 bases. The V gene end was trimmed by 6 bases and the J gene end by 4 bases; junction bases not matched to a gene: 3. The CDR3 spans 13 residues. Germline V gives CDR1 SGHTA, CDR2 FQGTGA. CDR3 nucleotides: TGTGCCAGCAGAATGACAGGGGGCACTGAAGCTTTCTTT. Protein product: CASRMTGGTEAFF.

The V call is TRBV9, the J call TRBJ1-1; the match to TRBD1 covers 9 bases. The CDR3 totals 14 residues. CDR1 and CDR2 (germline): SGDLS, YYNGEE. V dropped 3 bases and J dropped 3; count of bases not matched to a gene: 3. In DNA, the CDR3 is TGTGCCAGCAGCGCTGGACAGGGGCACACTGAAGCTTTCTTT. Protein product: CASSAGQGHTEAFF.

For the CDR3, the DNA is TGTGCCAGCAGTTACCCTACCCCCAATGAGCAGTTCTTC. This translates into CASSYPTPNEQFF. V is TRBV6-2 or TRBV6-3 and J is TRBJ2-1; D remains unclear. Trimming took 2 bases from V and 6 from J, leaving 8 bases between them. This CDR3 region has 13 residues. Germline CDR1 is MNHEY and CDR2 is SVGEGT.

This chain joins TRBV6-5 and TRBJ2-7, with 9 bases fitting TRBD1. The CDR3 length is 14 residues. The trim removed 5 bases at V and 4 bases at J, leaving 6 bases unmatched. Germline V gene lookup returns CDR1 MNHEY and CDR2 SVGAGI. CDR3 sequence: CASSPWTGEYEQYF. The CDR3 bases are TGTGCCAGCAGTCCCTGGACAGGGGAATACGAGCAGTACTTC.

The sample holds a few counts of this clonotype. The rearrangement joins TRBV6-1 to TRBJ1-5, with unresolved D. Germline V gene data show CDR1 as MNHNS and CDR2 as SASEGT. The length of the CDR3 is 15 residues. V was clipped by 1 base and J by 0 bases, with 7 bases between them. The CDR3, as DNA: TGTGCCAGCAGTGAAGGAGGGTATAGCAATCAGCCCCAGCATTTT. It yields the protein CASSEGGYSNQPQHF.

V usage is TRBV5-5 and J usage is TRBJ1-1; D might be TRBD1 (5 bases). Between the trimmed V and J ends, which lost 10 bases and 5 bases, there was a span of 18 bases. The CDR3 sequence is 13 residues long. From germline, CDR1 is SGHKS and CDR2 YYEKEE (reference sequence). CDR3 sequence reads: CALGGTPETEAFF. Written as DNA, the CDR3 is TGTGCCCTCGGGGGGACCCCAGAGACTGAAGCTTTCTTT.